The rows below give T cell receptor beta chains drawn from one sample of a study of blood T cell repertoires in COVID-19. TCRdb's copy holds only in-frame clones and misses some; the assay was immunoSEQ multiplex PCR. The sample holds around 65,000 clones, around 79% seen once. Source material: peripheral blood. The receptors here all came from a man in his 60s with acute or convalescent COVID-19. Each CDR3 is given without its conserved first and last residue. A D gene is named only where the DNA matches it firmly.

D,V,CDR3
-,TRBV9,ASSVVPIGTGANVLT
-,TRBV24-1,ATSRGLQIGETQY
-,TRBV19,ASSIRGFSYNEQF
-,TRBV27,ASSADRKTSDGYT
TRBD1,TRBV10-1,ASSEGTGGVETQY
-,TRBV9,TSSVIRTDTQY
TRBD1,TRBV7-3,ASSLGGQGSPLH
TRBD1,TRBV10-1,ASSESKAGGYNEQF
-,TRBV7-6,ASSRDTLFNSPLH
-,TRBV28,ASSFRPEKLF
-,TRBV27,ASIRQGSYEQY
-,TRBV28,ASSLMSGAGANVLT
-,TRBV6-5,ASSYGRRSYEQY
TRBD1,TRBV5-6,ASSWTGDRGHQPQH
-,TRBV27,ASSPRGGSSYEQY
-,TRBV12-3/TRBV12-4,ASSLTGYTEAF
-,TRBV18,ASSPRTGIDTEAF
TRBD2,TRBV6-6,ASSGLAGGRGEQF
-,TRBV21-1,ASSTRSNEKLF
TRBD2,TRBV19,ASSSRAGFRNEQF
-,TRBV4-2,ASSQDGAGGVNTGELF
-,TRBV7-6,ASRGLKSSYNEQF
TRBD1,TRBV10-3,AISESRTGGSNSPLH
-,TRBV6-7,ASSYALGGLSEKLF
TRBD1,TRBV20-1,SATSGGTQY
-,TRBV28,ASSLWARDYNEQF
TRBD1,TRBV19,ASSMETSTGGNEQF
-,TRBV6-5,AVGQKLAKNIQY
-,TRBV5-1,ASSLGGPGNEAF
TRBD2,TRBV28,ASRYSGRGNEQF
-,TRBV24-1,ATSESTSYEQY